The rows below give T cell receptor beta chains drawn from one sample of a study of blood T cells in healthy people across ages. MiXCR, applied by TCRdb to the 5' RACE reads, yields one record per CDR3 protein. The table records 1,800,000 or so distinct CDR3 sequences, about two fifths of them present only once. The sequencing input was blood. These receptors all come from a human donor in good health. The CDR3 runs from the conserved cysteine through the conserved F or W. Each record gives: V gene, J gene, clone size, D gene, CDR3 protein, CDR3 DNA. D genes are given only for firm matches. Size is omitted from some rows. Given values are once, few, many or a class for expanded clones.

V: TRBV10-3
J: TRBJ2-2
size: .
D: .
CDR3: CAIRQGMSGELFF
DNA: TGTGCCATCCGGCAGGGAATGTCCGGGGAGCTGTTTTTT

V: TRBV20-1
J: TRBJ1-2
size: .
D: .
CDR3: CSARDGARGDYGYTF
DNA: TGCAGTGCTAGAGACGGAGCCAGGGGAGACTATGGCTACACCTTC

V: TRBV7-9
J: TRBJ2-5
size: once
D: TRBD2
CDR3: CASSFPRSGGGQGTQYF
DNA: TGTGCCAGCAGCTTTCCCAGAAGCGGGGGGGGCCAAGGGACCCAGTACTTC

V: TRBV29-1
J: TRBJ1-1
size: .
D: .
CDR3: CSVREGGRTEAFF
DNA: TGCAGCGTCCGGGAGGGGGGGAGGACTGAAGCTTTCTTT

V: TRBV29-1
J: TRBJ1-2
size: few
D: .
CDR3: CSVAGRVTNYGYTF
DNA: TGCAGCGTCGCCGGCAGGGTAACTAACTATGGCTACACCTTC

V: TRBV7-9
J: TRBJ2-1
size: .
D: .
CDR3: CASTGRVPYNEQFF
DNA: TGTGCCAGCACCGGAAGGGTGCCCTACAATGAGCAGTTCTTC

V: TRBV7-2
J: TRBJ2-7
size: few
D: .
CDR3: CASSLELGTDEQYF
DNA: TGTGCCAGCAGCTTAGAATTAGGGACCGACGAGCAGTACTTC

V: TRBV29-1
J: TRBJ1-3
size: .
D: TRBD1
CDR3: CSAGTGGNTIYF
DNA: TGCAGCGCTGGGACAGGTGGAAACACCATATATTTT

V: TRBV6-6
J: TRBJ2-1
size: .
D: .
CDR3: CASSYVRFPLGNKQFF
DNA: TGTGCCAGCAGTTACGTCCGGTTCCCCCTAGGGAATAAGCAGTTCTTC

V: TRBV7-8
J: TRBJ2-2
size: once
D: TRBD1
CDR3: CASRRDRTTGELFF
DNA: TGTGCCAGCAGACGGGACAGGACCACCGGGGAGCTGTTTTTT

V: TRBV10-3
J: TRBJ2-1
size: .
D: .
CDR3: CAISVDSNEQFF
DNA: TGTGCCATCAGTGTGGATAGCAATGAGCAGTTCTTC

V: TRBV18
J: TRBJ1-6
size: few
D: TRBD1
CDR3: CASSPSVGTDYSPLHF
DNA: TGTGCCAGCTCACCGTCGGTGGGGACAGATTATTCACCCCTCCACTTT

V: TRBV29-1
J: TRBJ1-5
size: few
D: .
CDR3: CSVSSLDQPQHF
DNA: TGCAGCGTTTCAAGTCTGGATCAGCCCCAGCATTTT

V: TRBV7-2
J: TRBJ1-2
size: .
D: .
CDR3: CASYRIWGDYTF
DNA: TGTGCCAGCTACAGGATTTGGGGGGACTACACCTTC

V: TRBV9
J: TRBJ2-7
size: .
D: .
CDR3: CANSVGLAYSYEQYF
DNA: TGTGCCAACAGCGTAGGGCTAGCCTACTCCTACGAGCAGTACTTC

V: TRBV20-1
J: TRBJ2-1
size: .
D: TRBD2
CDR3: CSARDLPRGGDDNEQFF
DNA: TGCAGTGCTAGAGATCTCCCGCGGGGGGGAGACGACAATGAGCAGTTCTTC

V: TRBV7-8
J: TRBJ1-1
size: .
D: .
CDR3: CASSLGDTPNAEAFF
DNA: TGTGCCAGCAGCTTAGGGGACACGCCTAACGCTGAAGCTTTCTTT

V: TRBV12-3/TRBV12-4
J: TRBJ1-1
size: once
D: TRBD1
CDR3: CASSFYRGQGATEAFF
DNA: TGTGCCAGCAGTTTCTATAGGGGACAGGGGGCAACTGAAGCTTTCTTT

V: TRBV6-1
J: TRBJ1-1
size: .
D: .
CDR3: CASTNRRGSEAFF
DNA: TGTGCCAGCACGAACAGAAGAGGCTCTGAAGCTTTCTTT

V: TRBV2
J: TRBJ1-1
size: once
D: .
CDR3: CASTLRGRDTEAFF
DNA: TGTGCCAGCACCTTGAGGGGTCGAGACACTGAAGCTTTCTTT

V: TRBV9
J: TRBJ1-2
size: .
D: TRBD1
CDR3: CASSVGTDHDGYTF
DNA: TGTGCCAGCAGCGTGGGGACAGACCACGATGGCTACACCTTC

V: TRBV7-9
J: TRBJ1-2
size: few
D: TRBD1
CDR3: CASSLLGQGDFYGYTF
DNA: TGTGCCAGCAGCTTATTAGGACAGGGGGACTTCTATGGCTACACCTTC

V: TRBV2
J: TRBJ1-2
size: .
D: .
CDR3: CASSETTYGYTF
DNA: TGTGCCAGCTCTGAGACAACATATGGCTACACCTTC

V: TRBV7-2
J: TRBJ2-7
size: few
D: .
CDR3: CASSLNSAMGEQYF
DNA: TGTGCCAGCAGCTTAAATTCAGCAATGGGCGAGCAGTACTTC

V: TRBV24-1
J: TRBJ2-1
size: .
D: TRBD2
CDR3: CATSAVSGGLSYNEQFF
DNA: TGTGCCACCAGTGCCGTTAGCGGGGGGCTCTCCTACAATGAGCAGTTCTTC

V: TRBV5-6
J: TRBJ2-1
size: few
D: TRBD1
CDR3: CASLKTGVDEQFF
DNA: TGTGCCAGCTTGAAGACAGGGGTCGATGAGCAGTTCTTC

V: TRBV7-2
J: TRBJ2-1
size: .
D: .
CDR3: CASSLAGPSSNEQFF
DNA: TGTGCCAGCAGCTTAGCGGGCCCTAGCTCCAATGAGCAGTTCTTC

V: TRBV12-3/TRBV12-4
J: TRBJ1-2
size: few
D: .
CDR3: CASRPPGGSYGYTF
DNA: TGTGCCAGCCGCCCGCCGGGGGGTAGCTATGGCTACACCTTC

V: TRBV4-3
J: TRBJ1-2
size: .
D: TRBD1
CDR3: CASSQEIHRGTDYTF
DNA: TGCGCCAGCAGCCAAGAGATCCACAGGGGGACTGACTACACCTTC

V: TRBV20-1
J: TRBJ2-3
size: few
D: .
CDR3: CSAITGGSGDTQYF
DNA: TGCAGTGCTATAACGGGGGGCTCCGGAGATACGCAGTATTTT

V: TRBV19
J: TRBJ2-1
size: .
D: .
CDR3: CATNREQDEQFF
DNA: TGTGCCACCAACCGGGAGCAGGATGAGCAGTTCTTC

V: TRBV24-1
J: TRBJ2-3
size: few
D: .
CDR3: CATSDLTDPTDTQYF
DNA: TGTGCCACCAGTGACCTGACAGACCCCACAGATACGCAGTATTTT

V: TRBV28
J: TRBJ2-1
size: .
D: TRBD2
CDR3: CASSKLAGGASNEQFF
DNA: TGTGCCAGCAGTAAACTAGCGGGGGGGGCTTCGAATGAGCAGTTCTTC

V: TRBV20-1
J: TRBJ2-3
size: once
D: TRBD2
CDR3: CSAKGLAGVRDGDTQYF
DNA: TGCAGTGCTAAGGGACTAGCGGGAGTAAGAGACGGAGATACGCAGTATTTT

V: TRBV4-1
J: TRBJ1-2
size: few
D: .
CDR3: CASSQDMAGKYGYTF
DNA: TGCGCCAGCAGCCAAGACATGGCAGGGAAGTATGGCTACACCTTC

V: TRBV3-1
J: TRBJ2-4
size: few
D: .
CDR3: CASSQFLSLTKNIQYF
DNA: TGTGCCAGCAGCCAATTTCTCAGCTTAACCAAAAACATTCAGTACTTC

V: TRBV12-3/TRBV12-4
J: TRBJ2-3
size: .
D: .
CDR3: CASTDWGTDTQYF
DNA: TGTGCCAGCACCGACTGGGGCACAGATACGCAGTATTTT

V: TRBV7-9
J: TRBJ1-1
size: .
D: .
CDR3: CASSSELGRGGIMNTEAFF
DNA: TGTGCCAGCAGCTCAGAGTTGGGCAGGGGCGGGATAATGAACACTGAAGCTTTCTTT

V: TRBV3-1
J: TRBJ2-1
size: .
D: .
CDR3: CASSQLPLYNEQFF
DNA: TGTGCCAGCAGCCAACTACCACTATACAATGAGCAGTTCTTC